This T cell receptor beta chain emerged from a study of blood T cell repertoires in COVID-19. Losses at the gene ends were 6 bases for V and 3 bases for J; bases not matched to a gene: 5. CDR1 is MNHEY, CDR2 SVGAGI, per germline. This CDR3 spans 14 amino acids. This clone was observed once. Sequencing used immunoSEQ multiplex PCR; TCRdb keeps in-frame clones, though not all of them. Here the sample spans fewer than 200,000 clones, 80% to 90% being singletons. The sample taken for sequencing was peripheral blood. The clonotype was recovered from a man aged 45-60 years with active or convalescent COVID-19. J is TRBJ1-3 and V is TRBV6-5; 7 bases are a match to TRBD1. The CDR3 bases are TGTGCCAGCAGGCAGGGGGAGGATGGAAACACCATATATTTT. Translation: CASRQGEDGNTIYF.